Below, one T cell receptor (beta chain) is given with its context. Its antigen is as yet unknown. Since all of the isolated RNA was reverse transcribed, expressed TCRB transcripts were what got sequenced. Sequencing used immunoSEQ multiplex PCR; TCRdb keeps in-frame clones, though not all of them. Here the sample spans hundreds of thousands of clones, over 11% being singletons. The single heparinised draw taken from each donor contained roughly 100 mL of blood on average. The data were obtained in a study of beta chain features in type 1 diabetes. Germline CDR1 is SGDLS and CDR2 is YYNGEE. The CDR3 length is 15 residues. V gave up 5 bases and J gave up 0 bases, with 12 bases separating them. Study conclusions and caveats: In all four CD4+ subsets, TCRB CDR3 length was significantly, moderately reduced in type 1 diabetes. Relative to healthy donors, patients appeared to have naive, central memory and Treg TCRB repertoires that were more similar.

The chain links TRBV9 to TRBJ1-5; D remains ambiguous. This clonotype was sampled from a young man with type 1 diabetes. The sample consisted of naive CD4+ T cells from blood. Here the CDR3 DNA reads TGTGCCAGCAGTCGCCGCGGGGATAGCAATCAGCCCCAGCATTTT. It is translated as CASSRRGDSNQPQHF.